In its sample, the clone carrying this T cell receptor (beta chain) was seen a few times. Generated by immunoSEQ multiplex PCR, the TCRdb table keeps only in-frame clones and is missing some. Altogether around 57,000 clones are present, less than 95% being singletons, with the ten largest covering over 0.2%. Germline V gene lookup returns CDR1 SGDLS and CDR2 YYNGEE. V lost 0 bases, J lost 1 base, and 10 bases lay in between. This CDR3 comprises 15 residues. This specimen comes from a study of technical replicates of blood from a handful of donors. The sequenced sample was T cells isolated from PBMCs. This chain connects TRBV9 to TRBJ1-1; D gene uncertain. This clonotype originated in a human donor in good health. Here the CDR3 DNA reads TGTGCCAGCAGCGTAGATCCGGGGAAGAACACTGAAGCTTTCTTT. Protein: CASSVDPGKNTEAFF. Supplemented by reference TRBV9 and TRBJ1-1, the full variable domain reads DSGVTQTPKHLITATGQRVTLRCSPRSGDLSVYWYQQSLDQGLQFLIQYYNGEERAKGNILERFSAQQFPDLHSELNLSSLELGDSALYFCASSVDPGKNTEAFFGQGTRLTVV.